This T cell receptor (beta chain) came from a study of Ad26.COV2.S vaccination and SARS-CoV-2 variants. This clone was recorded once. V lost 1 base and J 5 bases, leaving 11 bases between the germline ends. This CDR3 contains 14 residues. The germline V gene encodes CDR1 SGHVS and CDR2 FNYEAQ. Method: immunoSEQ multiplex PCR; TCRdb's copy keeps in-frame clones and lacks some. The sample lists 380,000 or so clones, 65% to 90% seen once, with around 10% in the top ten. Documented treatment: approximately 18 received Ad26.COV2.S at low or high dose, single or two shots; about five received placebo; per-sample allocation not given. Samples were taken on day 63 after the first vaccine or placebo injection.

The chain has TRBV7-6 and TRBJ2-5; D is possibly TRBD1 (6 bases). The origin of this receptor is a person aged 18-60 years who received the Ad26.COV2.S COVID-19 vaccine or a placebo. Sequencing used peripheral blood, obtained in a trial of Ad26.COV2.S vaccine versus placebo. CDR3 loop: CASSLVSQGETQYF. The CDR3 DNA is TGTGCCAGCAGCTTAGTATCCCAGGGGGAGACCCAGTACTTC.